The 8 T cell receptor beta chains reported below all come from one sample, sequenced in a study of metastatic and nonmetastatic thyroid tumors (dated by TCRdb to 2018 to 2020). Before undergoing thyroid surgery, none of the patients had been given any kind of treatment. Library preparation used PCR. The run used an Illumina HiSeq 4000. TCRdb took the public reads, trimmed them with fastp at Q25, ran MiXCR for clone calling and kept in-frame beta chains. The table for this sample lists 10,000 to 15,000 clones; over 20% of them were counted only once. The biggest ten clones account for around a sixth of the sample. Sequences were obtained from tumor tissue. The receptors come from a female donor with papillary thyroid cancer or a benign thyroid nodule (not recorded which). Some clones in this sample may be carry-over from other donors' samples.

This clone came up many times. DNA of the CDR3: TGTGCCAGCAGCGTAGGTGCTAGCGGGGTGGGGGAGCTGTTTTTT. Amino acids: CASSVGASGVGELFF. The chain recombines TRBV9 with TRBJ2-2; TRBD2 matches at 9 bases. CDR1 SGDLS and CDR2 YYNGEE come from the germline V gene. J was trimmed by 8 bases and V by 0 bases; bases with no gene match: 5. The CDR3 has 15 residues.

The rearrangement joins TRBV20-1 to TRBJ1-6, with D possibly TRBD1 on 6 matching bases. V lost 2 bases and J 15 bases, leaving 17 bases between the germline ends. Germline lookup yields CDR1 DFQATT and CDR2 SNEGSKA (reference sequence). The CDR3 totals 13 residues. CDR3 in amino acids: CSARFTTGLGLHF. Written as DNA, the CDR3 is TGCAGTGCTAGATTTACCACAGGGTTAGGCCTCCACTTT.

This chain links TRBV20-1 with TRBJ2-7, with 13 nucleotides matching TRBD2. The CDR3 length is 16 residues. Germline V gene sequence: CDR1 DFQATT, CDR2 SNEGSKA (reference sequence). The J segment lost 3 bases and the V segment lost 2 bases, leaving 7 bases of the junction unmatched. This CDR3 reads CSARPLRTSGSYEQYF. CDR3 DNA: TGCAGTGCTAGACCCCTGAGGACTAGCGGGAGCTACGAGCAGTACTTC.

The J gene is TRBJ1-3, the V gene TRBV7-2; D is unresolved. CDR1 and CDR2 from the germline V gene are SGHTA and FQGNSA. V dropped 1 base and J dropped 3 bases, with 4 bases sitting between them. This CDR3 has 13 amino acids. CDR3 sequence reads: CASSLESGNTIYF. The CDR3, as DNA: TGTGCCAGCAGCTTAGAGAGTGGAAACACCATATATTTT.

This clone has ten or more counts. The chain links TRBV5-1 to TRBJ2-2, with D perhaps matching TRBD2 (6 bases). CDR1 and CDR2 (germline): SGHRS, YFSETQ. V shed 0 bases and J shed 2 bases, with 14 bases lying between them. The length of the CDR3 is 17 residues. The CDR3 DNA reads TGCGCCAGCAGCTTGGGTCTTGATAGCGGCAACACCGGGGAGCTGTTTTTT. It specifies CASSLGLDSGNTGELFF. The full variable domain, its missing parts supplied by reference TRBV5-1 and TRBJ2-2, is KAGVTQTPRYLIKTRGQQVTLSCSPISGHRSVSWYQQTPGQGLQFLFEYFSETQRNKGNFPGRFSGRQFSNSRSEMNVSTLELGDSALYLCASSLGLDSGNTGELFFGEGSRLTVL.

The gene calls are TRBV6-1 and TRBJ1-2; 8 bases are a match to TRBD1. This CDR3 has 14 residues. Germline V lookup: CDR1 MNHNS, CDR2 SASEGT. V shed 1 base and J 7 bases; nucleotides not matched to a gene: 5. The DNA of the CDR3 is TGTGCCAGCAGTGAAGACAGGGGGGTAGGTGGCTACACCTTC. Amino acids: CASSEDRGVGGYTF.

This clone was seen only a few times. The genes are TRBV6-1 and TRBJ2-2; D is possibly TRBD1 (6 bases). The germline V gene encodes CDR1 MNHNS and CDR2 SASEGT. The V end was cut by 4 bases, the J end by 4 bases, with 16 bases between. CDR3 length: 16 amino acids. CDR3 amino acids: CASSGVWRTATGELFF. The CDR3 DNA is TGTGCCAGCAGTGGCGTTTGGAGGACAGCCACCGGGGAGCTGTTTTTT.

This clone was found many times. This sequence joins TRBV11-3 and TRBJ2-1; no clear D gene. CDR1 and CDR2 (germline): SGHNT, YENEEA. CDR3 length: 15 residues. The germline V and J ends were trimmed by 5 bases and 8 bases, with 19 bases remaining between them. CDR3 sequence reads: CASSLRGGSPDEQFF. CDR3 nucleotide sequence: TGTGCCAGCAGCCTACGAGGCGGATCTCCTGATGAGCAGTTCTTC.